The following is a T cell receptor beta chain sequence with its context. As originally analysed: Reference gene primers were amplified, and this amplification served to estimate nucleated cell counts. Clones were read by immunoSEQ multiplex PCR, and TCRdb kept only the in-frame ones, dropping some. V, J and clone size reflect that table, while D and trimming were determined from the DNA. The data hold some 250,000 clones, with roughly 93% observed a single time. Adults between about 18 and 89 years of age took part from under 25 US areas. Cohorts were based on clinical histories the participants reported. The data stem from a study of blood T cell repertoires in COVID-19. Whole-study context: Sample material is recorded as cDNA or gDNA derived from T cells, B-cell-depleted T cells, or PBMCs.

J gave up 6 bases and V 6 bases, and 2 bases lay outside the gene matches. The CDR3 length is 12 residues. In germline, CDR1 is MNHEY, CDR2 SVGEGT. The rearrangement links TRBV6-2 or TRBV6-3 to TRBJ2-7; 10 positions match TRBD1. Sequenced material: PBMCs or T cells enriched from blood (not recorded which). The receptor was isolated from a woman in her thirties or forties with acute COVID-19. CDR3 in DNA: TGTGCCAGCAGCAGGACAGGGGGCGAGCAGTACTTC. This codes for CASSRTGGEQYF.